These T cell receptor beta chains were read from a single sample in a study of blood T cell repertoires in COVID-19. Measured with immunoSEQ multiplex PCR; TCRdb has only the in-frame clones, and not every one. This table holds fewer than 250,000 clones, approximately 91% found once. The sequencing sample was made of peripheral blood. These TCRs come from a man younger than 45 with acute or convalescent COVID-19. CDR3s include the opening cysteine and the closing phenylalanine or tryptophan. A D gene is named only where the DNA matches it firmly. Clone size appears in some rows only: once, few, many, or a class for an expanded clone.

v_call: TRBV12-3/TRBV12-4; clone_size: NA; j_call: TRBJ1-2; d_call: NA; cdr3_nt: TGTGCCAGCAGTTTGCAGGGGTCGGGTGGCTACACCTTC; cdr3_aa: CASSLQGSGGYTF
v_call: TRBV5-1; clone_size: NA; j_call: TRBJ2-2; d_call: NA; cdr3_nt: TGCGCCAGCAGCTTGGTGGCGGGACGTTTACACACCGGGGAGCTGTTTTTT; cdr3_aa: CASSLVAGRLHTGELFF
v_call: TRBV10-3; clone_size: NA; j_call: TRBJ2-7; d_call: TRBD1; cdr3_nt: TGTGCCATCAGGGCAGGGGGCCAGGTCTACGAGCAGTACTTC; cdr3_aa: CAIRAGGQVYEQYF
v_call: TRBV9; clone_size: NA; j_call: TRBJ2-3; d_call: NA; cdr3_nt: TGTGCCAGCAGCGTGTCGGGGGGACAAATCAGCACAGATACGCAGTATTTT; cdr3_aa: CASSVSGGQISTDTQYF
v_call: TRBV3-1/TRBV3-2; clone_size: NA; j_call: TRBJ1-6; d_call: TRBD1; cdr3_nt: TGTGCCAGCAGGCGTGAGGGGGCCTCACCCCTCCACTTT; cdr3_aa: CASRREGASPLHF
v_call: TRBV6-5; clone_size: NA; j_call: TRBJ2-2; d_call: NA; cdr3_nt: TGTGCCAGCAGCTCGGGGGGCCTTCCGACCGGGGAGCTGTTTTTT; cdr3_aa: CASSSGGLPTGELFF
v_call: TRBV5-6; clone_size: NA; j_call: TRBJ2-7; d_call: TRBD1; cdr3_nt: TGTGCCAGCAGCATACAGGGGCTACCTGTCACCTACACCTACGAGCAGTACTTC; cdr3_aa: CASSIQGLPVTYTYEQYF
v_call: TRBV28; clone_size: NA; j_call: TRBJ1-2; d_call: NA; cdr3_nt: TGTGCCAGCAGTTTATTTACAGCAATGGGCTATGGCTACACCTTC; cdr3_aa: CASSLFTAMGYGYTF
v_call: TRBV5-4; clone_size: few; j_call: TRBJ1-5; d_call: NA; cdr3_nt: TGTGCCAGCAGCTTGAACACAGAGCCCGGGCCCCAGCATTTT; cdr3_aa: CASSLNTEPGPQHF
v_call: TRBV9; clone_size: NA; j_call: TRBJ1-1; d_call: NA; cdr3_nt: TGTGCCAGCAGCGCCCACAGGACTAACGAAGCTTTCTTT; cdr3_aa: CASSAHRTNEAFF
v_call: TRBV9; clone_size: NA; j_call: TRBJ2-5; d_call: NA; cdr3_nt: TGTGCCAGCACCCCTATTGGGAGTCTGGGGGAGACCCAGTACTTC; cdr3_aa: CASTPIGSLGETQYF
v_call: TRBV6-6; clone_size: NA; j_call: TRBJ1-2; d_call: NA; cdr3_nt: TGTGCCAGCAGTTACTCGGGAGATGGGAGCTATGGCTACACCTTC; cdr3_aa: CASSYSGDGSYGYTF
v_call: TRBV6-1; clone_size: NA; j_call: TRBJ2-7; d_call: NA; cdr3_nt: TGTGCCAGCAGTGATGTAACCAGCGGGCTTCGCGAGCAGTACTTC; cdr3_aa: CASSDVTSGLREQYF
v_call: TRBV11-2; clone_size: NA; j_call: TRBJ2-7; d_call: TRBD1; cdr3_nt: TGTGCCAGCAGCTTCTGGACAGGGTCGGCCTACGAGCAGTACTTC; cdr3_aa: CASSFWTGSAYEQYF
v_call: TRBV3-1/TRBV3-2; clone_size: NA; j_call: TRBJ2-5; d_call: NA; cdr3_nt: TGTGCCGGCAGCCCAGGAGTTATTGGGGGGAAGGAGACCCAGTACTTC; cdr3_aa: CAGSPGVIGGKETQYF
v_call: TRBV10-2; clone_size: NA; j_call: TRBJ1-4; d_call: NA; cdr3_nt: TGCGCCAGCAAGGATAGGGGCGGCGAAAAACTGTTTTTT; cdr3_aa: CASKDRGGEKLFF
v_call: TRBV7-3; clone_size: NA; j_call: TRBJ2-3; d_call: NA; cdr3_nt: TGTGCCAGCAGCCAGCGGACTACAGATACGCAGTATTTT; cdr3_aa: CASSQRTTDTQYF
v_call: TRBV3-1/TRBV3-2; clone_size: once; j_call: TRBJ2-2; d_call: TRBD1; cdr3_nt: TGTGCCAGCAGCCAAGGACAGGGGAACACCGGGGAGCTGTTTTTT; cdr3_aa: CASSQGQGNTGELFF
v_call: TRBV5-1; clone_size: few; j_call: TRBJ2-7; d_call: TRBD1; cdr3_nt: TGCGCCAGCAGCGGTACCGGGACAGGGGCCTACGAGCAGTACTTC; cdr3_aa: CASSGTGTGAYEQYF
v_call: TRBV27; clone_size: NA; j_call: TRBJ2-1; d_call: NA; cdr3_nt: TGTGCCAGCAGTTTAGACAGTCGGAATGAGCAGTTCTTC; cdr3_aa: CASSLDSRNEQFF
v_call: TRBV20-1; clone_size: NA; j_call: TRBJ2-3; d_call: TRBD2; cdr3_nt: TGCAGTGCTAGTTTCGGGGGGGCTGGAGATACGCAGTATTTT; cdr3_aa: CSASFGGAGDTQYF
v_call: TRBV24-1; clone_size: NA; j_call: TRBJ2-3; d_call: TRBD2; cdr3_nt: TGTGCCACCAGTGATATTGGACTAGCGGGGACCGATACGCAGTATTTT; cdr3_aa: CATSDIGLAGTDTQYF
v_call: TRBV6-5; clone_size: few; j_call: TRBJ1-1; d_call: NA; cdr3_nt: TGTGCCAGCAGCGGACAGCTGACTGGTGAAGCTTTCTTT; cdr3_aa: CASSGQLTGEAFF
v_call: TRBV4-2; clone_size: NA; j_call: TRBJ2-3; d_call: TRBD2; cdr3_nt: TGTGCCAGCACCCCGATGGCGGGAGCCGCAGATACGCAGTATTTT; cdr3_aa: CASTPMAGAADTQYF
v_call: TRBV29-1; clone_size: NA; j_call: TRBJ1-2; d_call: TRBD1; cdr3_nt: TGCAGCGTTGAAGATTCCCAGTTAACCCGACAGGGTCGCGTTGGCTACACCTTC; cdr3_aa: CSVEDSQLTRQGRVGYTF
v_call: TRBV4-2; clone_size: few; j_call: TRBJ2-7; d_call: NA; cdr3_nt: TGTGCCAGCAGCTCGCGTTTGAGCTCCTACGAGCAGTACTTC; cdr3_aa: CASSSRLSSYEQYF
v_call: TRBV23-1; clone_size: NA; j_call: TRBJ1-3; d_call: NA; cdr3_nt: TGCGCCAGCAGTCAACGCCGCGGACTCTCTGGAAACACCATATATTTT; cdr3_aa: CASSQRRGLSGNTIYF
v_call: TRBV5-1; clone_size: NA; j_call: TRBJ2-5; d_call: NA; cdr3_nt: TGCGCCAGCAGGCCGGGAACGGAGACCCAGTACTTC; cdr3_aa: CASRPGTETQYF
v_call: TRBV24-1; clone_size: NA; j_call: TRBJ2-5; d_call: TRBD1; cdr3_nt: TGTGCCACCAGTGATCCCTCCGGGACAGGGGAGACCCAGTACTTC; cdr3_aa: CATSDPSGTGETQYF
v_call: TRBV6-6; clone_size: NA; j_call: TRBJ1-6; d_call: TRBD1; cdr3_nt: TGTGCCAGCAGACCCGACAGGGGCAGGGCTTCACCCCTCCACTTT; cdr3_aa: CASRPDRGRASPLHF
v_call: TRBV6-2/TRBV6-3; clone_size: NA; j_call: TRBJ2-3; d_call: NA; cdr3_nt: TGTGCCAGCAGCCCTTCTGAAAGCGGTTTTAGCACAGATACGCAGTATTTT; cdr3_aa: CASSPSESGFSTDTQYF
v_call: TRBV24-1; clone_size: NA; j_call: TRBJ2-3; d_call: TRBD2; cdr3_nt: TGTGCCACCAGTGACTTAGCGGGGGTCCCAGATACGCAGTATTTT; cdr3_aa: CATSDLAGVPDTQYF
v_call: TRBV19; clone_size: NA; j_call: TRBJ1-3; d_call: TRBD1; cdr3_nt: TGTGCCAGTGGAACAGGGGCAGTAGGAAACACCATATATTTT; cdr3_aa: CASGTGAVGNTIYF
v_call: TRBV4-1; clone_size: NA; j_call: TRBJ1-6; d_call: TRBD1; cdr3_nt: TGCGCCAGCAGCCAACAAATTTCCCGGGACAGGGTGAATTCACCCCTCCACTTT; cdr3_aa: CASSQQISRDRVNSPLHF
v_call: TRBV21-1; clone_size: NA; j_call: TRBJ1-2; d_call: NA; cdr3_nt: TGTGCCAGCCCCACGAACATAAACTATGGCTACACCTTC; cdr3_aa: CASPTNINYGYTF
v_call: TRBV30; clone_size: NA; j_call: TRBJ2-1; d_call: NA; cdr3_nt: TGTGCCTGGAGTCTTACTATGGCAGGGCTACTGTTTCAGCAGTTCTTC; cdr3_aa: CAWSLTMAGLLFQQFF
v_call: TRBV6-4; clone_size: NA; j_call: TRBJ2-3; d_call: NA; cdr3_nt: TGTGCCAGCAGCTTACAGGGAGCCGCAGATACGCAGTATTTT; cdr3_aa: CASSLQGAADTQYF
v_call: TRBV6-5; clone_size: once; j_call: TRBJ2-2; d_call: NA; cdr3_nt: TGTGCCAGCAGTTACCGGGTGGCGGCCGGGGAGCTGTTTTTT; cdr3_aa: CASSYRVAAGELFF
v_call: TRBV27; clone_size: once; j_call: TRBJ1-2; d_call: TRBD1; cdr3_nt: TGTGCCAGCAGTTCCTCCGGGACAGACTATGGCTACACCTTC; cdr3_aa: CASSSSGTDYGYTF
v_call: TRBV28; clone_size: NA; j_call: TRBJ2-7; d_call: TRBD1; cdr3_nt: TGTGCCAGCAGTTCCACAGGGGGCGAACCCTACGAGCAGTACTTC; cdr3_aa: CASSSTGGEPYEQYF
v_call: TRBV2; clone_size: once; j_call: TRBJ1-5; d_call: NA; cdr3_nt: TGTGCCAGCAGTGAAGAGAGGCTAAGGACAGCCTCTAATCAGCCCCAGCATTTT; cdr3_aa: CASSEERLRTASNQPQHF
v_call: TRBV2; clone_size: few; j_call: TRBJ2-7; d_call: TRBD2; cdr3_nt: TGTGCCACCTCGGGACTAGCGGTCTACGAGCAGTACTTC; cdr3_aa: CATSGLAVYEQYF
v_call: TRBV7-8; clone_size: NA; j_call: TRBJ2-7; d_call: NA; cdr3_nt: TGTGCCAGCAGCTACAGAGTTTCCTACGAGCAGTACTTC; cdr3_aa: CASSYRVSYEQYF
v_call: TRBV18; clone_size: NA; j_call: TRBJ2-6; d_call: NA; cdr3_nt: TGTGCCAGCTCACCACCGAGAGCTCCTGGGGCCAACGTCCTGACTTTC; cdr3_aa: CASSPPRAPGANVLTF